These T cell receptor beta chains were read from a single sample in a study of blood T cell repertoires in COVID-19. Clones were sequenced by immunoSEQ multiplex PCR, and TCRdb holds only the in-frame ones, with some missing. The table shows 40,000 to 50,000 clones, with 80% to 90% occurring only once. The sample consisted of peripheral blood. The receptors were sampled from a human donor in a cohort sampled during active COVID-19. The donor label of this sample is uncertain. CDR3s leave out the opening cysteine and the closing phenylalanine or tryptophan. A D gene is named only where the DNA matches it firmly.

>.|TRBJ2-1|TRBV11-3|14
ASSLLVLSRYDEQF
>TRBD2|TRBJ2-3|TRBV7-3|14
ASSFRLAGGTDTQY
>TRBD2|TRBJ2-3|TRBV5-6|16
ASTLAGAILTSTDTQY
>TRBD1|TRBJ1-1|TRBV19|14
ASSQHRGLLNTEAF
>.|TRBJ1-5|TRBV19|11
ASSTSAAQPQH
>.|TRBJ2-4|TRBV6-5|10
ASSSEGVIQY
>TRBD1|TRBJ2-7|TRBV3-1/TRBV3-2|13
ASSQVPDRSYEQY
>TRBD1|TRBJ2-7|TRBV5-6|12
ASGETGGSYEQY
>TRBD2|TRBJ2-2|TRBV7-3|13
ASSPGTTNTGELF
>.|TRBJ1-5|TRBV4-2|11
ASSQEVRQPQH
>.|TRBJ2-2|TRBV10-3|12
AIKGVSSTGELF
>TRBD1|TRBJ1-1|TRBV10-3|12
AIREGQGGTEAF
>TRBD2|TRBJ2-4|TRBV6-1|19
ASSEAGTSGGADVSKNIQY
>.|TRBJ2-1|TRBV11-3|14
ASSIRSRSSYNEQF